This TCR beta chain was identified in a study of T cells of healthy individuals. Between the trimmed V and J ends, which lost 4 bases and 4 bases, there was a span of 16 bases. Germline V CDR1 and CDR2: SEHNR, FQNEAQ (reference sequence). The CDR3 totals 15 residues. At least ten counts were recorded for this clonotype. MiXCR, run by TCRdb on the 5' RACE reads, gives a single entry per CDR3 protein. The sample yields about 41,000 distinct CDR3 sequences, approximately 5% seen once. The TCR was taken from a human donor in good health. V is TRBV7-9 and J is TRBJ2-5, with D perhaps assigned TRBD1 or TRBD2 (5 bases each). In nucleotides, the CDR3 is TGTGCCAGCAGCTCTCCAGGGAGAGGAGGAGAGACCCAGTACTTC. It yields the protein CASSSPGRGGETQYF.